These 21 T cell receptor beta chains share one sample of origin, sequenced in a study of shared clonotypes between healthy human individuals. Sequencing used immunoSEQ multiplex PCR; TCRdb keeps in-frame clones, though not all of them. The sample includes over a million clones, around 97% of them seen just once. The sequenced material came from naive CD4+ T cells sorted from blood. The subset: CD45RA+ positively selected. Receptors originate from a man aged 25 to 40 in good health.

Comment on this clone: One end of the junction fails to match germline, which may point to a read error. The CDR3 loop is CASSRFNTMDF. The DNA for the CDR3 is TGTGCCAGCAGCCGATTTAATACAATGGACTTC. The chain couples TRBV5-4 to TRBJ2-7; D unresolved. Looked up from germline, CDR1 is SGHNT and CDR2 is YYREEE (reference sequence). This CDR3 is 11 amino acids long.

This chain connects TRBV14 to TRBJ2-7; no clear D. The germline V and J ends were trimmed by 1 base and 6 bases, with 10 bases remaining between them. This CDR3 is built from 13 residues. The germline CDR1 and CDR2 sequences are SGHDN and FVKESK. The chain's CDR3 is CASSQVHRIEQYF. In DNA, the CDR3 is TGTGCCAGCAGCCAAGTCCATAGAATCGAGCAGTACTTC.

The V gene is TRBV9, the J gene TRBJ2-1; D is perhaps TRBD1 (6 bases). In germline, CDR1 is SGDLS, CDR2 YYNGEE. The V gene lost 2 bases and the J gene lost 14 bases, with 14 bases spanning the gap. The CDR3 length is 12 residues. The CDR3 coding sequence is TGTGCCAGCAGCGTCTTAGGGGGAGTAGAGTTCTTC. It yields the protein CASSVLGGVEFF.

This clone was counted between two and nine times. CDR3 nucleotides: TGTGCCAGCAGCTTAGCGCAAAAGGGAGGAGGGTACACCTTC. Translated: CASSLAQKGGGYTF. The V gene is TRBV7-2, the J gene TRBJ1-2; D is unclear. Between the trimmed V and J ends, which lost 0 bases and 11 bases, there was a span of 16 bases. In germline, CDR1 is SGHTA, CDR2 FQGNSA. The CDR3 length is 14 residues.

This clone showed up just once. The V call is TRBV29-1, the J call TRBJ1-5; 8 bases are shared with TRBD1. Germline assignment: CDR1 SQVTM and CDR2 ANQGSEA. Trimming at V came to 7 bases and at J to 2 bases, leaving 7 bases not matched to a gene. The CDR3 runs to 14 residues. CDR3 loop: CSATGVEGNQPQHF. The CDR3 DNA reads TGCAGCGCGACAGGGGTTGAGGGCAATCAGCCCCAGCATTTT.

This chain joins TRBV28 and TRBJ2-5; D is unclear. V lost 2 bases and J lost 0, with 10 bases in between. Germline loops: CDR1 MDHEN, CDR2 SYDVKM. The CDR3 runs 15 residues. This CDR3 is CASSLTGRNQETQYF. CDR3 nucleotide sequence: TGTGCCAGCAGTTTAACCGGACGAAACCAAGAGACCCAGTACTTC.

The J gene is TRBJ2-7, the V gene TRBV5-1; D is unclear. Looked up from germline, CDR1 is SGHRS and CDR2 is YFSETQ. Trimming took 5 bases from V and 2 from J, leaving 17 bases between them. CDR3 size: 15 residues. The CDR3, as DNA: TGCGCCAGCAGAGAGCTGTCTCTGAAGCCCTACGAGCAGTACTTC. It yields the protein CASRELSLKPYEQYF.

This clone came up once. This chain links TRBV10-3 with TRBJ1-1; 8 bases map to TRBD1. This CDR3 comprises 14 residues. Germline CDR1 is ENHRY and CDR2 is SYGVKD. V shed 6 bases and J 1 base; nucleotides not matched to a gene: 4. The CDR3 DNA follows: TGTGCCATCAGGGACAGGGAGACGAACACTGAAGCTTTCTTT. Protein: CAIRDRETNTEAFF.

V is TRBV15 and J is TRBJ2-4; D not certain. There are 15 residues in the CDR3. Germline V CDR1 and CDR2: LNHNV, YYDKDF (reference sequence). V lost 3 bases and J 1 base, leaving 10 bases between the germline ends. The CDR3 reads CATSSNALAKNIQYF. CDR3 DNA sequence: TGTGCCACCAGCAGTAATGCTCTGGCCAAAAACATTCAGTACTTC.

The chain joins TRBV7-8 to TRBJ2-7, with no clear D. The CDR3 has 15 residues. Germline-derived CDR1 and CDR2 are SGHVS and FQNEAQ. Trimming took off 3 bases at V and 2 bases at J, with 14 bases between the two ends. CDR3 sequence reads: CASSLGPGLPYEQYF. CDR3 nucleotides: TGTGCCAGCAGCTTGGGCCCAGGATTACCCTACGAGCAGTACTTC.

The genes are TRBV6-1 and TRBJ1-2; D uncertain. Between the trimmed V and J ends, which lost 10 bases and 4 bases, there was a span of 13 bases. The V gene's germline CDR1 is MNHNS and CDR2 SASEGT. The length of the CDR3 is 12 residues. The CDR3 DNA reads TGTGCCACCAATCAGAGACTCTATGGCTACACCTTC. Translated, it gives CATNQRLYGYTF.

The V call is TRBV29-1, the J call TRBJ2-7, with a weak D call TRBD1 (5 bases). Trimming took off 6 bases at V and 5 bases at J, with 14 bases between the two ends. This CDR3 is built from 12 residues. In germline, CDR1 is SQVTM, CDR2 ANQGSEA. The CDR3 here is CSVRVTVNEQYF. The CDR3 nucleotides are TGCAGCGTCAGGGTGACGGTCAACGAGCAGTACTTC.

The chain has TRBV28 and TRBJ2-7, with a tentative D call TRBD2 (6 bases). This CDR3 has 12 amino acids. Trimming took 7 bases from V and 3 from J, leaving 10 bases between them. Germline V CDR1 and CDR2: MDHEN, SYDVKM. The CDR3 is CASTQGGYEQYF. The CDR3 DNA reads TGTGCCAGCACCCAGGGAGGCTACGAGCAGTACTTC.

The rearrangement uses TRBV5-4 and TRBJ2-7, with 11 bases that match TRBD1. The J segment lost 1 base and the V segment lost 4 bases, leaving 4 bases of the junction unmatched. Germline-derived CDR1 and CDR2 are SGHNT and YYREEE (reference sequence). The CDR3 is made up of 15 amino acids. The chain's CDR3 is CASSTDRGQSYEQYF. CDR3 bases: TGTGCCAGCAGCACGGACAGGGGGCAATCCTACGAGCAGTACTTC.

The chain joins TRBV18 to TRBJ2-5, with TRBD1 matching 8 bases. The J segment lost 5 bases and the V segment lost 6 bases, leaving 8 bases of the junction unmatched. This CDR3 contains 14 residues. Germline-derived CDR1 and CDR2 are KGHSH and LQKENI. CDR3: CASSPTGERETQYF. CDR3 sequence (DNA): TGTGCCAGCTCCCCGACAGGGGAGCGGGAGACCCAGTACTTC.

V gene TRBV6-5 combines with J gene TRBJ2-7, with D uncertain. The CDR3 runs to 14 residues. V was shortened by 2 bases and J by 1 base, with 9 bases between the two germline ends. The germline V gene encodes CDR1 MNHEY and CDR2 SVGAGI. The CDR3 region has the DNA TGTGCCAGCAGTTACGTTCCTCAGTCCTACGAGCAGTACTTC. Protein sequence: CASSYVPQSYEQYF.

This clone appeared a few times. Other DNA sequences of this sample code for an identical CDR3. This chain joins TRBV15 and TRBJ1-2, with 7 bases that match TRBD1. CDR1 and CDR2 from the germline V gene are LNHNV and YYDKDF (reference sequence). The CDR3 runs 14 residues. V was pared by 0 bases and J by 5 bases, with 3 bases of the junction left unmatched. The chain's CDR3 is CATSRDRTGYGYTF. The CDR3, as DNA: TGTGCCACCAGCAGAGACAGGACAGGATATGGCTACACCTTC.

Remarks on this clone: At one end, the junction sequence differs from germline, possibly due to a read error. The genes are TRBV11-3 and TRBJ2-7; 7 positions agree with TRBD2. Germline V gives CDR1 SGHNT, CDR2 YENEEA. This CDR3 contains 13 residues. The CDR3 nucleotides read TGTGCCAGCAGCTTAGACCCAACTAGCGCGAACGTATTC. Encoded protein: CASSLDPTSANVF. The full variable domain, completed using reference TRBV11-3 and TRBJ2-7, is EAGVVQSPRYKIIEKKQPVAFWCNPISGHNTLYWYLQNLGQGPELLIRYENEEAVDDSQLPKDRFSAERLKGVDSTLKIQPAELGDSAVYLCASSLDPTSANVFGPGTRLTVT.

The chain links TRBV27 to TRBJ2-5; the match to TRBD1 covers 9 bases. Trimming took 6 bases from V and 4 from J; bases not matched to a gene: 6. This CDR3 comprises 14 residues. CDR1 and CDR2 (germline): MNHEY, SMNVEV (reference sequence). The chain's CDR3 is CASRTDRGVETQYF. In nucleotides, the CDR3 is TGTGCCAGCAGGACGGACAGGGGTGTAGAGACCCAGTACTTC.

The chain is built from TRBV11-2 and TRBJ1-2, with D unresolved. The CDR3 loop spans 14 amino acids. V lost 5 bases and J 3 bases, leaving 13 bases between the germline ends. The germline gives CDR1 SGHAT, CDR2 FQNNGV. This CDR3 is CASSRTLGYYGYTF. For the CDR3, the DNA is TGTGCCAGCAGCCGAACCCTCGGCTACTATGGCTACACCTTC.

This clone was detected only once. The gene calls are TRBV5-1 and TRBJ2-1, with 8 bases lining up with TRBD2. Trimming at V came to 5 bases and at J to 1 base, leaving 5 bases not matched to a gene. The germline gives CDR1 SGHRS, CDR2 YFSETQ. CDR3 length equals 15 residues. The CDR3 loop reads CASSRSGTSYNEQFF. For the CDR3, the DNA is TGCGCCAGCAGTCGTAGCGGGACTTCCTACAATGAGCAGTTCTTC.